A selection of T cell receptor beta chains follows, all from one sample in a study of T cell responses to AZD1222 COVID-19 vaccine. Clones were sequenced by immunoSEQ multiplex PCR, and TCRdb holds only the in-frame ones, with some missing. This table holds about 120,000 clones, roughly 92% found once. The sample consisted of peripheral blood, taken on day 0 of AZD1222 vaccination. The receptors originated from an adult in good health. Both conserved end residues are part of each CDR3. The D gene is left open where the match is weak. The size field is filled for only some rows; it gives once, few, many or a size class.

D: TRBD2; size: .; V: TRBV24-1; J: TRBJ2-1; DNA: TGTGCCACCAGTGATTCCCGCGGGGGCTACAATGAGCAGTTCTTC; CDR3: CATSDSRGGYNEQFF
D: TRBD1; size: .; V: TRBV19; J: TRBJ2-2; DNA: TGTGCCAGTAGTATCCGCCAGGGGGCCGTCACCGGGGAGCTGTTTTTT; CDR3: CASSIRQGAVTGELFF
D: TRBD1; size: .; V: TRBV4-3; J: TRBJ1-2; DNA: TGCGCCAGCAGCCGTGGACAGGGAGCCTATGGCTACACCTTC; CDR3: CASSRGQGAYGYTF
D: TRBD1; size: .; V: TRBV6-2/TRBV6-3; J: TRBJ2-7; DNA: TGTGCCAGCAGTTCCCTTAGCAGGGGGTACTCCTACGAGCAGTACTTC; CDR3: CASSSLSRGYSYEQYF
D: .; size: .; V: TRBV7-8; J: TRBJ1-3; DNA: TGTGCCAGCAGCTTTGGGGCAGGAGCCTCTGGAAACACCATATATTTT; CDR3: CASSFGAGASGNTIYF
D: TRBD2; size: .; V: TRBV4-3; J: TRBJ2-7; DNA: TGCGCCAGCAGCCAAGATTTGGGACTAGCGCCACGACGAGACTACGAGCAGTACTTC; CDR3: CASSQDLGLAPRRDYEQYF
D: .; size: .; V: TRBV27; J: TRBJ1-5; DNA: TGTGCCAGCAGCACCAGGGGTAGCAATCAGCCCCAGCATTTT; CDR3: CASSTRGSNQPQHF
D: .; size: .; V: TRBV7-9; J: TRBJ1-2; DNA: TGTGCCAGCAGCTTAGTCGACAGGTACTCCTATGGCTACACCTTC; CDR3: CASSLVDRYSYGYTF
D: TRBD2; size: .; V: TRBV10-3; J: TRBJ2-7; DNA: TGTGCCATCAGCCCTACTAGCGGGGGCCGTTCCGAGCAGTACTTC; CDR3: CAISPTSGGRSEQYF
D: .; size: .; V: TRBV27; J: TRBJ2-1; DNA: TGTGCCAGCAGTTTAGCGCAACACAATGAGCAGTTCTTC; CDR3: CASSLAQHNEQFF
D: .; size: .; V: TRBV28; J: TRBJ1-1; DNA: TGTGCCAGCAGTCTCGGATTTGAAGCTTTCTTT; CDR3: CASSLGFEAFF
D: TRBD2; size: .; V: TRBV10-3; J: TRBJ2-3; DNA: TGTGCCATCAGTGAGTCCCTCCAGCGGGGGGGCACAGATACGCAGTATTTT; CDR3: CAISESLQRGGTDTQYF
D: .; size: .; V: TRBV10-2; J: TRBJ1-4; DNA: TGCGCCAGCAGTGCCAACCGGGATACTAATGAAAAACTGTTTTTT; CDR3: CASSANRDTNEKLFF
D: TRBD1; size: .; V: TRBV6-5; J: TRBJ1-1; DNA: TGTGCCAGCACCGAAGACAGGGTGAACACTGAAGCTTTCTTT; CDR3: CASTEDRVNTEAFF
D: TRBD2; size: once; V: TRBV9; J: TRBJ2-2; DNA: TGTGCCAGCAGCGTAGCAGGAGCGGGGGGGCCTATTCAGGCCGGGGAGCTGTTTTTT; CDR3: CASSVAGAGGPIQAGELFF
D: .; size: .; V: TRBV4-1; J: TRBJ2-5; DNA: TGCGCCAGCAGCCAAGGTCGCCGGGGCGGGGCAGAAGAGACCCAGTACTTC; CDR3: CASSQGRRGGAEETQYF
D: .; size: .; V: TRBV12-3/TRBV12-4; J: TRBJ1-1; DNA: TGTGCCAGCAGCCTCCACTGGAACACTGAAGCTTTCTTT; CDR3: CASSLHWNTEAFF
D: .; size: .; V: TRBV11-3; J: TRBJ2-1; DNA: TGTGCCAGCAGCTTAGATCTATTGGTGGGCGAGCAGTTCTTC; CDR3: CASSLDLLVGEQFF
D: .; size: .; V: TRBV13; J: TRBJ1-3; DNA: TGTGCCAGCAGCTCGGACGGTGAGGGAAACACCATATATTTT; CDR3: CASSSDGEGNTIYF
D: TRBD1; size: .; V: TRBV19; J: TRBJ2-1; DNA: TGTGCCAGTAGGGCATCAGGGGGAAGAGGGAATGAGCAGTTCTTC; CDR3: CASRASGGRGNEQFF
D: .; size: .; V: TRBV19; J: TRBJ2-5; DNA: TGTGCCAGTAGTATAGGGAGACAGACTCACAGCCAAGAGACCCAGTACTTC; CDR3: CASSIGRQTHSQETQYF
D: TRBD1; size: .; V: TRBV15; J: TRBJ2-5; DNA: TGTGCCACCAGCAGAGATCCGACAGGGTACGAGACCCAGTACTTC; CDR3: CATSRDPTGYETQYF
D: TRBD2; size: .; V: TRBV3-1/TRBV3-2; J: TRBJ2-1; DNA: TGTGCCAGCAGCTCCAATGTCCAGGAAGCGGGGACCGACCCGAGCTCCTACAATGAGCAGTTCTTC; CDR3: CASSSNVQEAGTDPSSYNEQFF
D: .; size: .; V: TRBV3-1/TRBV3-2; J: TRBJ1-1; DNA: TGTGCCAGCAGCCAAGATTTGGGGCGCTTGAACACTGAAGCTTTCTTT; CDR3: CASSQDLGRLNTEAFF
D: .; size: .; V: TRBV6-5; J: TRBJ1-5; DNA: TGTGCCAGCAGTTACTCCGGAGGTAATCAGCCCCAGCATTTT; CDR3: CASSYSGGNQPQHF
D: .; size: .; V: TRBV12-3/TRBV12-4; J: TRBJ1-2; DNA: TGTGCCAGCACCCCCGGGAGGGGAGAGGGCTACACCTTC; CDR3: CASTPGRGEGYTF
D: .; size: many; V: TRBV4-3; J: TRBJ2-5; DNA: TGCGCCAGCAGCCAAGAACGCGGGAACCAAGAGACCCAGTACTTC; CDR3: CASSQERGNQETQYF
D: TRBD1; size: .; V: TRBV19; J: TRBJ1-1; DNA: TGTGCCAGTAGTAGGGGCGGACAGGGAAAAGAAGCTTTCTTT; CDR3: CASSRGGQGKEAFF
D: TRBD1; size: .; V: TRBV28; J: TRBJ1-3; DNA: TGTGCCAGCAGTTTAACCCCGGGACAGATAAACACCATATATTTT; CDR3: CASSLTPGQINTIYF
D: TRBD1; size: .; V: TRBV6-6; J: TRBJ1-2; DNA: TGTGCCAGCAGTTACGGGACAGGGGCTAACTATGGCTACACCTTC; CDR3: CASSYGTGANYGYTF
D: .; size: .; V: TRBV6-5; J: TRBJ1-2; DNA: TGTGCCAGCAGTCCCGCTCCCCGTACGGTCTATGGCTACACCTTC; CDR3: CASSPAPRTVYGYTF
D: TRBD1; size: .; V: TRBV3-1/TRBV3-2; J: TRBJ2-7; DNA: TGTGCCAGCAGCCTCAGGACAGGTTCCCACGAGCAGTACTTC; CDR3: CASSLRTGSHEQYF
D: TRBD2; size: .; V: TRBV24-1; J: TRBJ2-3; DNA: TGTGCCACCAGTGAGGCCCCAACTGAGCGGGGGGAGGAAGATACGCAGTATTTT; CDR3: CATSEAPTERGEEDTQYF
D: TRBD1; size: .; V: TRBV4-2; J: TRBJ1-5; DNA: TGTGCCAGCAGCCGGTCCCCAGGGGGCAATAATCAGCCCCAGCATTTT; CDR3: CASSRSPGGNNQPQHF
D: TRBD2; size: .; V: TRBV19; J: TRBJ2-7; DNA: TGTGCCAGTAGGCCTAGCGGTTCAATCTACGAGCAGTACTTC; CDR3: CASRPSGSIYEQYF
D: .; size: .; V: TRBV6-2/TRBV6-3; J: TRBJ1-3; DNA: TGTGCCAGCAGTGCCCGGACATCTGGAAACACCATATATTTT; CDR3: CASSARTSGNTIYF
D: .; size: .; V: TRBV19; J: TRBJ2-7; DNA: TGTGCCTTCAAATACGAGCAGTACTTC; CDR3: CAFKYEQYF
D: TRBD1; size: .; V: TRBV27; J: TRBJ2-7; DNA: TGTGCCAGCAGTTTATCCGGACAGGGGATCGACGAGCAGTACTTC; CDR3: CASSLSGQGIDEQYF
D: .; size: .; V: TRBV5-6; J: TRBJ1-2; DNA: TGTGCCAGCAGCTTATATCGAGCTAACTATGGCTACACCTTC; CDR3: CASSLYRANYGYTF
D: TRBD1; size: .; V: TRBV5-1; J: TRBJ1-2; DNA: TGCGCCAGCAGCTCAGGACAGGGCGTCGGGTGGGGCTACACCTTC; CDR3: CASSSGQGVGWGYTF
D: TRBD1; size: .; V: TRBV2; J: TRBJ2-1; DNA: TGTGCCAGCAGTGCCGGCCAGGGGGTCAATGAGCAGTTCTTC; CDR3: CASSAGQGVNEQFF
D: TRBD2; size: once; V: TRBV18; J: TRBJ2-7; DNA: TGTGCCAGCTCACCCACGAGGGGAGGGAGGTACGAGCAGTACTTC; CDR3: CASSPTRGGRYEQYF
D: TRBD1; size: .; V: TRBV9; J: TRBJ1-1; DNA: TGTGCCAGCAGCCTTGGACAGGGGGCCACTGAAGCTTTCTTT; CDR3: CASSLGQGATEAFF
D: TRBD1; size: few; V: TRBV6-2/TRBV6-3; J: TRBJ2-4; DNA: TGTGCCAGCAGTTCCGCCGGGACAGGGCTTCCGATAGCCAAAAACATTCAGTACTTC; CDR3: CASSSAGTGLPIAKNIQYF
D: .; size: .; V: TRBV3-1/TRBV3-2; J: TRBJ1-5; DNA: TGTGCCAGCAGCCAAGGTTGGGGGCGACAGCCCCAGCATTTT; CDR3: CASSQGWGRQPQHF
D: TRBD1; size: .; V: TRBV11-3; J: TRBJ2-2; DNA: TGTGCCAGCAGCCTCGAGGGGGCCCGTGACACCGGGGAGCTGTTTTTT; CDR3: CASSLEGARDTGELFF
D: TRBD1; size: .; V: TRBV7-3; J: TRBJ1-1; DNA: TGTGCCAGCAGCTTATCTACAGGGGCTCGTGAAGCTTTCTTT; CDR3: CASSLSTGAREAFF
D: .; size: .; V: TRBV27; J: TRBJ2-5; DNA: TGTGCCAGCAGTCACAGGGTTCAAGAGACCCAGTACTTC; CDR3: CASSHRVQETQYF
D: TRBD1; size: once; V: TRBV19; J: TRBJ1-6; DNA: TGTGCCAGTAGAACCGGGACAGGAGCCTATAATTCACCCCTCCACTTT; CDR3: CASRTGTGAYNSPLHF
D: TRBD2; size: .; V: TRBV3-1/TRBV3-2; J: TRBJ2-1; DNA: TGTGCCAGCCACCATACGCTAGCGGGGATGAATGAGCAGTTCTTC; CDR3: CASHHTLAGMNEQFF
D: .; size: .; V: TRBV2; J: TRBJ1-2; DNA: TGTGCCACCCCCGGTGGTCAGACTAACTATGGCTACACCTTC; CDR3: CATPGGQTNYGYTF
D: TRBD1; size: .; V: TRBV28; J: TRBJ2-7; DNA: TGTGCCAGCAGTTTAACCGGGACAGCAACCTACGAGCAGTACTTC; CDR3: CASSLTGTATYEQYF
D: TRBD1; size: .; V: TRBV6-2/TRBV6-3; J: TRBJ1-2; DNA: TGTGCCAGCAGTTACCGGGGACAGATAGACTATGGCTACACCTTC; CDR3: CASSYRGQIDYGYTF
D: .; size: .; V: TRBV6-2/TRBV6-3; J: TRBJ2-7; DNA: TGTGCCAGCAGTCAACAGGGCTACGAGCAGTACTTC; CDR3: CASSQQGYEQYF
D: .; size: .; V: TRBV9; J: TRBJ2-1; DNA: TGTGCCAGCAGTGGATGGAGCTACAATGAGCAGTTCTTC; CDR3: CASSGWSYNEQFF
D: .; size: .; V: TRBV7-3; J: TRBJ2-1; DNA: TGTGCCAGCAGCTTAACGACTAGAAACCCAAGTGAGCAGTTCTTC; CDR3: CASSLTTRNPSEQFF
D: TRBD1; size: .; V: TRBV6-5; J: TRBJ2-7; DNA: TGTGCCAGCAGGGGACAGGGGCAGGTTAGCTACGAGCAGTACTTC; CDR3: CASRGQGQVSYEQYF
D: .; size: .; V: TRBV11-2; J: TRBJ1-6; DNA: TGTGCCAGCAGTTCATCGCTTAGGGATTCACCCCTCCACTTT; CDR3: CASSSSLRDSPLHF